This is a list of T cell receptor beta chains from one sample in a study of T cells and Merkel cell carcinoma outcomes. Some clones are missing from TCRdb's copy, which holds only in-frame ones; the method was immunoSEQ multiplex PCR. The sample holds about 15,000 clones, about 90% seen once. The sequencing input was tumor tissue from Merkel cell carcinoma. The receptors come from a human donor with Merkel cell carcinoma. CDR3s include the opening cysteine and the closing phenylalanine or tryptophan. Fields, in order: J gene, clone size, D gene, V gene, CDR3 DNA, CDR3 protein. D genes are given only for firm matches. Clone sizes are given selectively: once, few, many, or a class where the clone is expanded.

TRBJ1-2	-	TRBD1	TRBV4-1	TGCGCCAGCAGCCAACTCGGACAGGGTTATGGCTACACCTTC	CASSQLGQGYGYTF
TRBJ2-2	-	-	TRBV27	TGTGCCAGCCGGCCCGGAGGCACCGGGGAGCTGTTTTTT	CASRPGGTGELFF
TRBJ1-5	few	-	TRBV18	TGTGCCAGCTCACCAACCAGATCGGTGAGCAATCAGCCCCAGCATTTT	CASSPTRSVSNQPQHF
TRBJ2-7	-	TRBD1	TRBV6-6	TGTGCCAGCAGTTACTCGGGACAGGGGGACGGCGAGCAGTACTTC	CASSYSGQGDGEQYF
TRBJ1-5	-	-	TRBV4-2	TGTGCCAGCAGCCAAGGCCTCCGGCCCAATCAGCCCCAGCATTTT	CASSQGLRPNQPQHF
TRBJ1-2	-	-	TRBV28	TGTGCCAGCAGACCCTTAATGGGGCAAAACTATGGCTACACCTTC	CASRPLMGQNYGYTF
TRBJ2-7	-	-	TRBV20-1	TGCAGTGCCGCCACTCACGAGCAGTACTTC	CSAATHEQYF
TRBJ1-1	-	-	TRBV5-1	TGCGCCAGCAGCTTGGGGGAGGGCTTGAACACTGAAGCTTTCTTT	CASSLGEGLNTEAFF
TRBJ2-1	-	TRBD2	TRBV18	TGTGCCAGCTCACCCCCCGGACTAGCGGTTGAGCAGTTCTTC	CASSPPGLAVEQFF
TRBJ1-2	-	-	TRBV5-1	TGCGCCAGACCTGAGCAGGAGTCCTATGGCTACACCTTC	CARPEQESYGYTF
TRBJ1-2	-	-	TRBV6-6	TGTGCCAGCAGCGACACCCAGGGTTCTAACTATGGCTACACCTTC	CASSDTQGSNYGYTF
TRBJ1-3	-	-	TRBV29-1	TGCAGCGTGGGCGGAGGGCGAGGAGGAAACACCATATATTTT	CSVGGGRGGNTIYF
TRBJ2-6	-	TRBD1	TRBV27	TGTGCCAGCAGTCCACCGGGACAGGGGTTGGCAGGGGCCAACGTCCTGACTTTC	CASSPPGQGLAGANVLTF
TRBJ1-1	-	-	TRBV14	TGTGCCAGCAGCCATCCCAAGTACGGGGGCACTGAAGCTTTCTTT	CASSHPKYGGTEAFF
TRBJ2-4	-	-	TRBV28	TGTGCCAGCCCCCTAAAGGCCGACAGACATTTAGCCAAAAACATTCAGTACTTC	CASPLKADRHLAKNIQYF
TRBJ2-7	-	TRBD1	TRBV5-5	TGTGCCAGCAGCGTCCGACAGGGTTACGAGCAGTACTTC	CASSVRQGYEQYF
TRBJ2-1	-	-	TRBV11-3	TGTGCCAGCAGCCCTACGGGGAACCTTGGGTCGAGCTCCTACAATGAGCAGTTCTTC	CASSPTGNLGSSSYNEQFF
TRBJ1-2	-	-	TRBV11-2	TGTGCCAGCAGCACGGAAGGGGATGGCTACACCTTC	CASSTEGDGYTF
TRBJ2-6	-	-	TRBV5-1	TGCGCCAGCAGCTTGGACGGATCTGGGGCCAACGTCCTGACTTTC	CASSLDGSGANVLTF
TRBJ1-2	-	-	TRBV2	TGTGCCAGCAGTCTAGGGGGGATTGACTATGGCTACACCTTC	CASSLGGIDYGYTF
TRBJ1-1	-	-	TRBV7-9	TGTGCCAGCAGCCTGCAATACACTGAAGCTTTCTTT	CASSLQYTEAFF
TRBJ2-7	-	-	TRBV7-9	TGTGCCAGCAGCGAGCTCCGGGACCCCCACGAGCAGTACTTC	CASSELRDPHEQYF
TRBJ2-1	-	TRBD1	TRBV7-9	TGTGCCAGCAGCCTCACGGGACAGGGGGTAAGCAATGAGCAGTTCTTC	CASSLTGQGVSNEQFF
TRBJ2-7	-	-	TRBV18	TGTGCCAGCTCACGCGGGATAGCGGACTACGAGCAGTATTTC	CASSRGIADYEQYF
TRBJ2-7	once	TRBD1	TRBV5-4	TGTGCCAGCAGCTTGGGGGACAGGATAAGCTCCTACGAGCAGTACTTC	CASSLGDRISSYEQYF
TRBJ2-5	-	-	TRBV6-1	TGTGCCAGCAGTGAAGCTCCTTGGGGGTATCAAGAGACCCAGTACTTC	CASSEAPWGYQETQYF
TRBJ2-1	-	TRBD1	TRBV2	TGTGCCAGCAGACAGGGGGCGAGTAATGAGCAGTTCTTC	CASRQGASNEQFF
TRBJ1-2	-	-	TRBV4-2	TGTGCCAGCAGCCAAGATAAGGGGCTCGGTGGCTACACCTTC	CASSQDKGLGGYTF
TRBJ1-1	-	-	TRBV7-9	TGTGCCAGCGGACAGCCGATGAACACTGAAGCTTTCTTT	CASGQPMNTEAFF
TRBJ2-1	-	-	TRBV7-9	TGTGCCAGCAGCTTGTGGGCTGACAGCTCCTACAATGAGCAGTTCTTC	CASSLWADSSYNEQFF
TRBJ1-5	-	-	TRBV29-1	TGCAGCGTGGCCTCGGGACCCGACAATCAGCCCCAGCATTTT	CSVASGPDNQPQHF
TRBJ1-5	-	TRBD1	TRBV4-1	TGCGCCAGCAGCCTCGGGACAGGTATGCAGCCCCAGCATTTT	CASSLGTGMQPQHF
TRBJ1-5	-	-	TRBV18	TGTGCCAGCTCACCAAGACAGATTAGCAATCAGCCCCAACATTTT	CASSPRQISNQPQHF
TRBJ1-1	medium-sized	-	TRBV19	TGTGCCAGTAGTCCACTAGGCACTGAAGCTTTCTTT	CASSPLGTEAFF
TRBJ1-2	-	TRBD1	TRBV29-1	TGCAGCGTTGAAGAAGTGGCCAGGGGGAATGGCTACACCTTC	CSVEEVARGNGYTF
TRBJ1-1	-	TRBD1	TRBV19	TGTGCCAGTAGTATAGATTGGACAGGGGGTGATGGAGCTTTCTTT	CASSIDWTGGDGAFF
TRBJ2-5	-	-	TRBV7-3	TGTGCCAGCAGCTTAGGGGGGCTGGAGACCCAGTACTTC	CASSLGGLETQYF
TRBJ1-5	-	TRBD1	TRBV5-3	TGTGCCAGAAGCTTGGAGTACAGGGGATACTCGAGGGGTCAGCCCCAGCATTTT	CARSLEYRGYSRGQPQHF
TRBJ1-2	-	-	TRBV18	TGTGCCAGCTCACCAGGGGGCGAGGCCTATGGCTACACCTTC	CASSPGGEAYGYTF
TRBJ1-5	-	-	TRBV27	TGTGCCAGCAGTTTAGGTTCGTTTAGGGGTGGTCAGCCCCAGCATTTT	CASSLGSFRGGQPQHF